The 14 T cell receptor beta chains below all came from one sample that was sequenced in a study of blood T cell repertoires in COVID-19. Sequencing used immunoSEQ multiplex PCR; TCRdb keeps in-frame clones, though not all of them. The sample consists of about 170,000 clones, around 84% of them appearing once. The sequencing sample was made of peripheral blood. The receptors stem from a woman aged 70 to 79 with COVID-19, enrolled during active disease.

V usage is TRBV5-1 and J usage is TRBJ1-6, with 12 nucleotides matching TRBD1. Germline values: CDR1 SGHRS, CDR2 YFSETQ. The junction had 15 bases not matched to a gene; V was cut back by 6 bases and J by 11 bases. The CDR3 length is 17 residues. CDR3 bases: TGCGCCAGCACCCCCTTGGGACAGGGGGCGTCTTCCACACCCCTCCACTTT. Protein product: CASTPLGQGASSTPLHF. The entire variable domain, with the rest obtained from reference TRBV5-1 and TRBJ1-6, is as follows: KAGVTQTPRYLIKTRGQQVTLSCSPISGHRSVSWYQQTPGQGLQFLFEYFSETQRNKGNFPGRFSGRQFSNSRSEMNVSTLELGDSALYLCASTPLGQGASSTPLHFGNGTRLTVT.

In DNA form, the CDR3 reads TGTGCCAGAAGATCCGAGAGCTCCTACGAGCAGTACGTC. This translates into CARRSESSYEQYV. The chain has TRBV5-3 and TRBJ2-7, with unresolved D. TRBV5-3 is treated as an ORF (open reading frame) with a function not yet certain. This CDR3 comprises 13 residues. The V end was cut by 5 bases, the J end by 0 bases, with 9 bases between.

In regard to this clone: Other DNA sequences in this sample translate to the same CDR3. The chain couples TRBV20-1 to TRBJ1-2; D remains unclear. V gave up 0 bases and J gave up 8 bases, with 7 bases separating them. Germline CDR1 DFQATT, CDR2 SNEGSKA (reference sequence). The CDR3 runs 11 residues. The CDR3 loop reads CSARDSGGYTF. Here the CDR3 DNA reads TGCAGTGCTAGAGATTCAGGAGGCTACACCTTC.

The rearrangement uses TRBV6-5 and TRBJ2-7, with TRBD1 matching over 8 bases. V gave up 6 bases and J gave up 2 bases; unmatched junction bases: 3. Germline CDR1 reads MNHEY; CDR2 reads SVGAGI. This CDR3 is 13 amino acids long. CDR3 DNA sequence: TGTGCCAGCAGGGGGACAGGTCCCTACGAGCAGTACTTC. Translation gives CASRGTGPYEQYF.

The rearrangement joins TRBV5-1 to TRBJ2-7; TRBD1 agrees at 9 bases. Per the germline V gene, CDR1 is SGHRS and CDR2 is YFSETQ. CDR3 length: 14 residues. The junction had 6 bases not matched to a gene; V was cut back by 5 bases and J by 3 bases. This chain's CDR3 is CASRSPGQGYEQYF. The CDR3 nucleotides read TGCGCCAGCAGGAGCCCGGGACAGGGCTACGAGCAGTACTTC.

The V and J genes are TRBV5-1 and TRBJ1-1; D is unresolved. The V gene's germline CDR1 is SGHRS and CDR2 YFSETQ. This CDR3 contains 13 residues. V shed 2 bases and J shed 1 base, with 6 bases lying between them. The CDR3 spells CASSLKQNTEAFF. In DNA form, the CDR3 reads TGCGCCAGCAGCTTAAAACAGAACACTGAAGCTTTCTTT.

CDR3 residues: CASSYSESSSYEQYF. The CDR3 nucleotides are TGTGCCAGCAGTTATTCAGAATCCAGCTCCTACGAGCAGTACTTC. The rearrangement links TRBV6-5 to TRBJ2-7; the D is unclear. The V end lost 3 bases, the J end lost 0 bases, and 12 bases lay between the germline ends. CDR1 and CDR2 (germline): MNHEY, SVGAGI. The CDR3 totals 15 residues.

The V and J genes are TRBV4-1 and TRBJ2-3; D not resolved. The CDR3 sequence is 12 residues long. V lost 0 bases, J lost 6 bases, and 4 bases lay in between. CDR1 is MGHRA and CDR2 is YSYEKL in the germline V gene. CDR3 DNA sequence: TGCGCCAGCAGCCAAGATGGCGATACGCAGTATTTT. It codes for CASSQDGDTQYF.

This chain joins TRBV7-8 and TRBJ2-2; 10 nucleotides align to TRBD1. Germline values: CDR1 SGHVS, CDR2 FQNEAQ. J lost 4 bases, V lost 4 bases, and 3 bases had no gene match. This CDR3 has 15 residues. The CDR3 DNA reads TGTGCCAGCAGCTCGCGACAGGGGGCCACCGGGGAGCTGTTTTTT. Translation: CASSSRQGATGELFF.

The rearrangement joins TRBV18 to TRBJ2-5, with D tentatively TRBD1 (5 bases). This CDR3 is built from 15 residues. CDR1 KGHSH and CDR2 LQKENI come from the germline V gene. Trimming pared 0 bases from V and 3 bases from J, leaving 11 bases between. CDR3: CASSPPIQAEETQYF. Written as DNA, the CDR3 is TGTGCCAGCTCACCACCGATACAGGCTGAAGAGACCCAGTACTTC.

This sequence joins TRBV5-5 and TRBJ1-6, with a possible D match to TRBD1 (5 bases). CDR1 is SGHKS, CDR2 YYEKEE, per germline (reference sequence). This CDR3 is built from 14 residues. V lost 1 base and J 9 bases, leaving 11 bases between the germline ends. CDR3 protein: CASSLRGVGSPLHF. In DNA form, the CDR3 reads TGTGCCAGCAGCTTGCGGGGGGTAGGTTCACCCCTCCACTTT. Full variable domain (rest looked up from reference TRBV5-5 and TRBJ1-6): DAGVTQSPTHLIKTRGQQVTLRCSPISGHKSVSWYQQVLGQGPQFIFQYYEKEERGRGNFPDRFSARQFPNYSSELNVNALLLGDSALYLCASSLRGVGSPLHFGNGTRLTVT.

The rearrangement joins TRBV6-5 to TRBJ1-2, with 9 bases lining up with TRBD1. The CDR3 contains 16 residues. Germline V CDR1 and CDR2: MNHEY, SVGAGI. V was pared by 0 bases and J by 5 bases, with 7 bases of the junction left unmatched. The CDR3 nucleotides are TGTGCCAGCAGTTACTCAAGGGACAGGGAAAGATATGGCTACACCTTC. It yields the protein CASSYSRDRERYGYTF.

This chain connects TRBV5-4 to TRBJ1-6, with no clear D. V lost 3 bases and J 15 bases, leaving 22 bases between the germline ends. The CDR3 has 15 residues. Germline CDR1 is SGHNT and CDR2 is YYREEE (reference sequence). CDR3 bases: TGTGCCAGCAGCTACTCACCAGAATACCTAGAGCACCTCCACTTT. Protein: CASSYSPEYLEHLHF.

This clone came up a few times. This chain links TRBV28 with TRBJ1-5, with D possibly matching TRBD1 (6 bases). V lost 10 bases, J lost 4 bases, and 17 bases lay in between. CDR3 length equals 14 residues. CDR1 is MDHEN and CDR2 is SYDVKM in the germline V gene. This chain's CDR3 is CATHSRGRNQPQHF. The CDR3 region has the DNA TGTGCCACCCACTCCAGGGGACGGAATCAGCCCCAGCATTTT.